This TCR beta chain was identified in a study of post-analysis software for immune sequencing data. The study's findings and limits: Five or six TRBV segments were more frequent in patients than controls; TRBV5-6, TRBV5-1 and TRBV20-1 belonged to this group.

Unique molecular identifiers were present in the TCR beta cDNA libraries. TCRdb re-called the PCR reads through MiXCR, storing one row per CDR3 protein. The repertoire holds around 260,000 distinct CDR3 sequences, with 36% as singletons. This CDR3 contains 14 residues. V was pared by 6 bases and J by 0 bases, with 11 bases between. Germline V gene sequence: CDR1 LGHDT, CDR2 YNNKEL (reference sequence). Notes on this clonotype: The target antigen is unknown.

V gene TRBV3-1 combines with J gene TRBJ1-1, with D possibly matching TRBD1 (5 bases). The origin of this receptor is a girl between 10 and 17 years old with multiple sclerosis. The sequenced sample consisted of blood. This CDR3 is CASSPVRVNTEAFF. As DNA, the CDR3 is TGTGCCAGCAGTCCGGTCAGGGTGAACACTGAAGCTTTCTTT.